This TCR beta chain came from a study of T-cell memory formation after mild COVID-19. A single record per CDR3 protein comes from TCRdb applying MiXCR to the 5' RACE reads. In the table there are around 420,000 distinct CDR3 sequences, approximately 24% of which are singletons. For this clonotype: What it recognizes is unknown.

Study-wide results and caveats: CD4+ bias marked clones expanding day 15 to 37, unlike balanced contracting clones. Mainly CM and EM harbored the contracting CD4+ clones; mainly EMRA harbored the CD8+ ones.

J lost 3 bases, V lost 4 bases, and 14 bases had no gene match. Per the germline V gene, CDR1 is SGHDN and CDR2 is FVKESK. The CDR3 loop spans 19 amino acids. This sequence joins TRBV14 and TRBJ2-7, with 14 bases fitting TRBD2. This sequence originates from an adult woman who had mild COVID-19 (a few samples of this study predate the infection). Cell type and time point are not known. The specimen was PBMCs or a T cell subset sorted from them (not recorded which). Written as DNA, the CDR3 is TGTGCCAGCAGCCCCGCCTCACTGGGACTAGCGGGGGAAATCTACGAGCAGTACTTC. Translated: CASSPASLGLAGEIYEQYF. Full variable domain (rest looked up from reference TRBV14 and TRBJ2-7): EAGVTQFPSHSVIEKGQTVTLRCDPISGHDNLYWYRRVMGKEIKFLLHFVKESKQDESGMPNNRFLAERTGGTYSTLKVQPAELEDSGVYFCASSPASLGLAGEIYEQYFGPGTRLTVT.